The clone carrying this TCR beta chain is deemed medium-sized. The antigen is not known. This entry comes from a study of cytomegalovirus exposure and HLA in healthy donors. With 60 Vbeta and 13 Jbeta primers, the PCR was carried out. Assay used: immunoSEQ multiplex PCR; TCRdb lists only in-frame clones, some missing. The sample lists about 100,000 clones, about 70% occurring once. The germline V gene has CDR1 MDHEN and CDR2 SYDVKM. The CDR3 extends over 13 amino acids. Deletions cut 2 bases from V and 3 bases from J, with 8 bases between. Study-wide points: Using a false discovery rate of 0.05, a later analysis showed that 16,000 or so TCR beta sequences were associated with HLA alleles. Most CMV-associated TCR beta chains appeared HLA-restricted in a later analysis. Analysis was performed later, and it showed HLA-associated TCR beta chains to be more clonally expanded than equally common others.

This rearrangement joins TRBV28 to TRBJ2-7; D gene uncertain. Sample: PBMCs. This clonotype was obtained from a woman aged 18-29 years in good health and CMV-seropositive. This CDR3 reads CASSLGGNYEQYF. For the CDR3, the DNA is TGTGCCAGCAGTTTAGGCGGAAACTACGAGCAGTACTTC.